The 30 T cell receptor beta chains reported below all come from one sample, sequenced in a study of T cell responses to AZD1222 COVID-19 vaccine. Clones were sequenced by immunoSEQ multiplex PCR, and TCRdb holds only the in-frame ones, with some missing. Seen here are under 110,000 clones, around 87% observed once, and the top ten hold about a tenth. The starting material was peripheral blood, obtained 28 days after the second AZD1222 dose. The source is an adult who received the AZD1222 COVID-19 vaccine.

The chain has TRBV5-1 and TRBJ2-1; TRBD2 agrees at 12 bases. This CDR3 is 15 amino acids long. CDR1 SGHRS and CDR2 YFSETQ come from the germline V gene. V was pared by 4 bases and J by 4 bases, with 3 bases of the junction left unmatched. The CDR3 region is CASSLAGGLYNEQFF. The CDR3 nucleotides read TGCGCCAGCAGCCTAGCGGGGGGGCTTTACAATGAGCAGTTCTTC.

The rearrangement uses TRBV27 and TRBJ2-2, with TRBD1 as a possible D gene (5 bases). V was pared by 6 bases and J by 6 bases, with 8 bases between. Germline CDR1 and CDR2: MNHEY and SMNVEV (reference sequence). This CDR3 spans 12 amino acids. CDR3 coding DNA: TGTGCCAGCAGAGGGGTAGCCGGGGAGCTGTTTTTT. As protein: CASRGVAGELFF.

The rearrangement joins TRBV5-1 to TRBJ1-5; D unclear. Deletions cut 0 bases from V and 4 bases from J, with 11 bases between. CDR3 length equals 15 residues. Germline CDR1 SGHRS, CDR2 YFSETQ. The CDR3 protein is CASSLDVGQNQPQHF. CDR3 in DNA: TGCGCCAGCAGCTTGGATGTAGGTCAGAATCAGCCCCAGCATTTT.

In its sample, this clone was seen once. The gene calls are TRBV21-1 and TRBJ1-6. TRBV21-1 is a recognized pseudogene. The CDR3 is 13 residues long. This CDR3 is CASSPGGGSPLHF. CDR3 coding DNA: TGTGCCAGCAGCCCGGGGGGGGGTAGTCCCCTCCACTTT.

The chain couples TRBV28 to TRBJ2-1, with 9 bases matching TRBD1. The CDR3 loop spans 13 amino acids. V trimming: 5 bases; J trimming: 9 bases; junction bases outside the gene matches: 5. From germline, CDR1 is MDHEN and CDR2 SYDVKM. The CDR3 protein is CASSPGQGIEQFF. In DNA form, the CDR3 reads TGTGCCAGCAGTCCCGGACAGGGGATTGAGCAGTTCTTC.

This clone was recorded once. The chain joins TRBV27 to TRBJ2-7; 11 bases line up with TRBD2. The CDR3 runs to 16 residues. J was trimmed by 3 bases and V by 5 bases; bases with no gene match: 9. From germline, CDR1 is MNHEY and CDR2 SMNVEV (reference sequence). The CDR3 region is CASSPNRLAGHYEQYF. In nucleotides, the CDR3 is TGTGCCAGCAGTCCTAATCGACTAGCGGGGCACTACGAGCAGTACTTC.

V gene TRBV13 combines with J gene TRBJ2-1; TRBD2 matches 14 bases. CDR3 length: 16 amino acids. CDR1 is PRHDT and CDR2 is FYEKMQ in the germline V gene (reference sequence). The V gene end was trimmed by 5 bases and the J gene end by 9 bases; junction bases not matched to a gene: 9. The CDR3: CASSLGTSGGFGEQFF. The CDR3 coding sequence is TGTGCCAGCAGCCTGGGGACTAGCGGGGGTTTCGGTGAGCAGTTCTTC. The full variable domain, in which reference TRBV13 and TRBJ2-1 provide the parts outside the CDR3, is AAGVIQSPRHLIKEKRETATLKCYPIPRHDTVYWYQQGPGQDPQFLISFYEKMQSDKGSIPDRFSAQQFSDYHSELNMSSLELGDSALYFCASSLGTSGGFGEQFFGPGTRLTVL.

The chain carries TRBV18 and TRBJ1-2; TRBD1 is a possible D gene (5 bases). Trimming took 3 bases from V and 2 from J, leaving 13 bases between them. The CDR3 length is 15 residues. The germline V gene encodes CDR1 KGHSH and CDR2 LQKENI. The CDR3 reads CASSPSGGANYGYTF. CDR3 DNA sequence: TGTGCCAGCTCACCTAGTGGGGGTGCAAACTATGGCTACACCTTC. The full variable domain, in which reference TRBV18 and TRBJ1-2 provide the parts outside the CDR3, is NAGVMQNPRHLVRRRGQEARLRCSPMKGHSHVYWYRQLPEEGLKFMVYLQKENIIDESGMPKERFSAEFPKEGPSILRIQQVVRGDSAAYFCASSPSGGANYGYTFGSGTRLTVV.

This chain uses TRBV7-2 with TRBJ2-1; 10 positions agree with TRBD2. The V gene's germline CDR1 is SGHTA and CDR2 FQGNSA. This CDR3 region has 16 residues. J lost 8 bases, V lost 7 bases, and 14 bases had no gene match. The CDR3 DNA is TGTGCCAGCACCCCACCAGGAGCGGGGGGGCCCTATGAGCAGTTCTTC. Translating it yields CASTPPGAGGPYEQFF.

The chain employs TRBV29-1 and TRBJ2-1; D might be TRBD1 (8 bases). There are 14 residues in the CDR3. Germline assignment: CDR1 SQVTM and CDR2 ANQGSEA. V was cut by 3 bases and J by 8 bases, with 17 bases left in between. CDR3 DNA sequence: TGCAGCGTTGAGGACAGGGCGGGAGTCTATGAGCAGTTCTTC. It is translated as CSVEDRAGVYEQFF.

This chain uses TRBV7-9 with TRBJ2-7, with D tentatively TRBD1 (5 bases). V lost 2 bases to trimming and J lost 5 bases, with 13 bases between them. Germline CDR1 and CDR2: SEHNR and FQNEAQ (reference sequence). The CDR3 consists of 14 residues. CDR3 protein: CASSLQGNQDEQYF. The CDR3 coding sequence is TGTGCCAGCAGCTTACAGGGTAATCAAGACGAGCAGTACTTC.

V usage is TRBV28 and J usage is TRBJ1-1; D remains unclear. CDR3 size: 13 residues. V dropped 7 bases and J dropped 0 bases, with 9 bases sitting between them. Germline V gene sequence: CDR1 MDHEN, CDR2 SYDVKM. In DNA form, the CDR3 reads TGTGCCAGCACCCTACGGCTGAACACTGAAGCTTTCTTT. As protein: CASTLRLNTEAFF.

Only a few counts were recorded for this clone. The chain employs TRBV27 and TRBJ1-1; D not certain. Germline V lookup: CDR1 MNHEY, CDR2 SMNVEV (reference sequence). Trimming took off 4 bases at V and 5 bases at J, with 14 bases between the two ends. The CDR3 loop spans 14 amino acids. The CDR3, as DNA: TGTGCCAGCAGTTCCCAGAGCGGCGGAACTGAAGCTTTCTTT. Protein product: CASSSQSGGTEAFF.

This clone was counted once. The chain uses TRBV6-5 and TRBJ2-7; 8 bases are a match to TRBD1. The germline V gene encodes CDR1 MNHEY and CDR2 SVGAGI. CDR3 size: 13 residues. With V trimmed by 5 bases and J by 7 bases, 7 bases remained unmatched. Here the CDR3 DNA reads TGTGCCAGCAGTCCTGGACAGGGTCGGGAGCAGTACTTC. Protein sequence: CASSPGQGREQYF.

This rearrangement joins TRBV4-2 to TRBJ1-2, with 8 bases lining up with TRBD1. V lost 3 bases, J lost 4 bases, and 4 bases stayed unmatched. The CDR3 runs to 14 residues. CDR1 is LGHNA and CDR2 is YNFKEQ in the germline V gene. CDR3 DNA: TGTGCCAGCAGCCAGGAGGGACAGGCCTATGGCTACACCTTC. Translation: CASSQEGQAYGYTF.

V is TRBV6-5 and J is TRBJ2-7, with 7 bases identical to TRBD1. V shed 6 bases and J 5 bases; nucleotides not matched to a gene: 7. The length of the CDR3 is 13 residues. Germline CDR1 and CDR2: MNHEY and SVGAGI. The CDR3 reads CASRPGQYHEQYF. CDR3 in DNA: TGTGCCAGCAGGCCGGGACAGTACCACGAGCAGTACTTC.

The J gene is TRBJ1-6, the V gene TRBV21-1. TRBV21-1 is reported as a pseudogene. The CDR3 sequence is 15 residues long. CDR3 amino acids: CASSKIPGPNSPLHF. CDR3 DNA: TGTGCCAGCAGCAAAATTCCAGGACCGAATTCACCCCTCCACTTT.

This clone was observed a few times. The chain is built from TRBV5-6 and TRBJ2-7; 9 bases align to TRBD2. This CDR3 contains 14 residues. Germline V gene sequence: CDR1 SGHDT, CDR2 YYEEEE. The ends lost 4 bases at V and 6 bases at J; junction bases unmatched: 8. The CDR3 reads CASSVRTSVAEQYF. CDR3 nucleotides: TGTGCCAGCAGCGTCCGGACTAGCGTGGCCGAGCAGTACTTC.

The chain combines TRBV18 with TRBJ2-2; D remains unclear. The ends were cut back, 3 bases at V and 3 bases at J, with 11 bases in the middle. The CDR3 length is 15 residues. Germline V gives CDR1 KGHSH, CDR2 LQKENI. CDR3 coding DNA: TGTGCCAGCTCACCGCTGGGTCCTTACACCGGGGAGCTGTTTTTT. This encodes CASSPLGPYTGELFF.

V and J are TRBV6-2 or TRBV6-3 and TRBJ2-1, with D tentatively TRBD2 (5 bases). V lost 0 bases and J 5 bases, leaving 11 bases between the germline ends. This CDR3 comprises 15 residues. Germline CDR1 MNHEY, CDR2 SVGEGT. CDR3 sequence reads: CASSYSGLPNNEQFF. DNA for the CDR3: TGTGCCAGCAGTTACTCCGGACTGCCTAACAATGAGCAGTTCTTC.

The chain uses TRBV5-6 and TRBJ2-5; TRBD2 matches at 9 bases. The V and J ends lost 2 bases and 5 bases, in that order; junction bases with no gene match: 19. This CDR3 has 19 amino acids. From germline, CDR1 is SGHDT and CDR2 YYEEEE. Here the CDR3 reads CASSLGQGVVAGARETQYF. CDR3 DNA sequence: TGTGCCAGCAGCTTAGGTCAGGGGGTCGTAGCGGGAGCTCGTGAGACCCAGTACTTC.

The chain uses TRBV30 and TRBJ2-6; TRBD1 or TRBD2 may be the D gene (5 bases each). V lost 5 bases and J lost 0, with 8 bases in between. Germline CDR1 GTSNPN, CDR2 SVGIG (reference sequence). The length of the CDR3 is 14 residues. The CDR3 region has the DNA TGTGCCTGGGGGGGAATCTCTGGGGCCAACGTCCTGACTTTC. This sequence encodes CAWGGISGANVLTF.

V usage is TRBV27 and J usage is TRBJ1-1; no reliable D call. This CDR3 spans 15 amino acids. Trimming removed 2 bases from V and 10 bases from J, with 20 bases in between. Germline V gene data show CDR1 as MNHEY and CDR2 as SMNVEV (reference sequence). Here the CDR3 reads CASSLAPGGGQGAFF. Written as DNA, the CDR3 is TGTGCCAGCAGTTTAGCCCCTGGTGGCGGGCAAGGAGCTTTCTTT.

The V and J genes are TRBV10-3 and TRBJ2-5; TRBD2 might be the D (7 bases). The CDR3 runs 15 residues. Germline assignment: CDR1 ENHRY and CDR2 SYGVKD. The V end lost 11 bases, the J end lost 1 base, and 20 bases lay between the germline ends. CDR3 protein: CASSRAGAIQETQYF. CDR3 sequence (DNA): TGTGCCTCCTCCCGGGCGGGGGCCATCCAAGAGACCCAGTACTTC.

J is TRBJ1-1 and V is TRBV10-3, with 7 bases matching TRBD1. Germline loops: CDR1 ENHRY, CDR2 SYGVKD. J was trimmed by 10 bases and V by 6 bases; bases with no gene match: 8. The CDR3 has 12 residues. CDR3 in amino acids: CAIRSDRDRAFF. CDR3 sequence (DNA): TGTGCCATCAGATCCGACAGGGATAGAGCTTTCTTT.

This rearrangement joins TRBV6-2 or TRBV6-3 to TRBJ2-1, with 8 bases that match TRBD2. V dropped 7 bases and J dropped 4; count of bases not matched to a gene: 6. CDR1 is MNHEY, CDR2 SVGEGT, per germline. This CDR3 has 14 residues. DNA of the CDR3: TGTGCCAGCACCCCAGCGGGAGAGTACAATGAGCAGTTCTTC. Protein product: CASTPAGEYNEQFF.

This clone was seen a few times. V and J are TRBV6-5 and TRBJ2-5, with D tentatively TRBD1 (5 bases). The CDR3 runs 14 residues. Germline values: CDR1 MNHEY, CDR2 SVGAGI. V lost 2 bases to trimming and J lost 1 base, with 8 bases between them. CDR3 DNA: TGTGCCAGCAGTTACAGACAGCCCCAAGAGACCCAGTACTTC. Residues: CASSYRQPQETQYF.

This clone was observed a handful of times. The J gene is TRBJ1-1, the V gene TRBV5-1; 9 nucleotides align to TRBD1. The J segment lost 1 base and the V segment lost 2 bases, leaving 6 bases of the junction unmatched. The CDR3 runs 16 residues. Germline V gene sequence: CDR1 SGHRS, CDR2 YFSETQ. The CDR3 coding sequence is TGCGCCAGCAGCTTACCCTTGACAGGGGGGAACACTGAAGCTTTCTTT. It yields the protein CASSLPLTGGNTEAFF. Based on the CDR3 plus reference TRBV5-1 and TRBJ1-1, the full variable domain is KAGVTQTPRYLIKTRGQQVTLSCSPISGHRSVSWYQQTPGQGLQFLFEYFSETQRNKGNFPGRFSGRQFSNSRSEMNVSTLELGDSALYLCASSLPLTGGNTEAFFGQGTRLTVV.

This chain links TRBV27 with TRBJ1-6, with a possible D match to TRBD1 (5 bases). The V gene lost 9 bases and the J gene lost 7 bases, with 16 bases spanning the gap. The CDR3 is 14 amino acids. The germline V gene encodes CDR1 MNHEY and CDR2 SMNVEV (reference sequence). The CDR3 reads CASSSTGGNSPLHF. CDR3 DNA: TGTGCCAGTTCTTCGACGGGGGGGAATTCACCCCTCCACTTT.

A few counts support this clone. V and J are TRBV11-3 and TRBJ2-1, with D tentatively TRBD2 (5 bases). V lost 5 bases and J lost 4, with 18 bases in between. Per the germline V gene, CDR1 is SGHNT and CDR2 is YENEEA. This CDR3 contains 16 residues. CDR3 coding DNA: TGTGCCAGCAGCCCCTCCCTGGACGGGGTTTACAATGAGCAGTTCTTC. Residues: CASSPSLDGVYNEQFF. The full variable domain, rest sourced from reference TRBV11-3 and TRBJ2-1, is EAGVVQSPRYKIIEKKQPVAFWCNPISGHNTLYWYLQNLGQGPELLIRYENEEAVDDSQLPKDRFSAERLKGVDSTLKIQPAELGDSAVYLCASSPSLDGVYNEQFFGPGTRLTVL.